One sample yielded the 13 T cell receptor beta chains listed below, sequenced in a study of shared clonotypes between healthy human individuals. The assay was immunoSEQ multiplex PCR, and TCRdb's table has in-frame clones only and misses some. Of some 630,000 clones in the sample, around 96% were seen once. Positive CCR7 selection of CD45RO-negative cells yielded the naive CD8 cells, and terminally differentiated effector memory CD45RA+ cells were excluded. The source material was naive CD8+ T cells sorted from blood. The receptors stem from a woman in her twenties or thirties in good health.

This clone was counted once. The chain employs TRBV28 and TRBJ2-2, with D perhaps matching TRBD2 (5 bases). Germline CDR1 and CDR2: MDHEN and SYDVKM. The CDR3 spans 15 residues. V was clipped by 7 bases and J by 3 bases, with 15 bases between them. The CDR3 bases are TGTGCCAGCACCGACGACTTAGCGCACACCGGGGAGCTGTTTTTT. Encoded protein: CASTDDLAHTGELFF.

The J gene is TRBJ2-1, the V gene TRBV15; tentatively, D is TRBD1 or TRBD2 (5 bases each). Germline V gene sequence: CDR1 LNHNV, CDR2 YYDKDF (reference sequence). The CDR3 totals 15 residues. V lost 5 bases and J 4 bases, leaving 15 bases between the germline ends. The DNA of the CDR3 is TGTGCCACCAGCGGACGGGACGGAACATACAATGAGCAGTTCTTC. Translated, it gives CATSGRDGTYNEQFF.

About this clone itself: Other DNA sequences from this sample encode an identical CDR3 as well. The rearrangement links TRBV6-5 to TRBJ2-7, with 7 nucleotides matching TRBD2. The CDR3 totals 14 residues. Trimming removed 0 bases from V and 3 bases from J; junction bases left unmatched: 2. In germline, CDR1 is MNHEY, CDR2 SVGAGI. The CDR3 DNA is TGTGCCAGCAGTTACTCGGGACTAAGCTACGAGCAGTACTTC. Amino acid sequence: CASSYSGLSYEQYF.

This clone was seen a few times. This CDR3 is also generated by other DNA sequences in the sample. The chain is built from TRBV27 and TRBJ1-1; D is undetermined. V was cut by 5 bases and J by 1 base, with 5 bases left in between. The germline V gene has CDR1 MNHEY and CDR2 SMNVEV (reference sequence). The CDR3 is 12 residues long. CDR3 DNA: TGTGCCAGCAGTCCAGGGAACACTGAAGCTTTCTTT. This encodes CASSPGNTEAFF.

This clone is a singleton in its sample. The rearrangement joins TRBV28 to TRBJ2-2, with 8 bases fitting TRBD2. Germline V lookup: CDR1 MDHEN, CDR2 SYDVKM. Losses at the gene ends were 2 bases for V and 3 bases for J; bases not matched to a gene: 5. The length of the CDR3 is 16 residues. CDR3 DNA sequence: TGTGCCAGCAGTTTACGGAACGGGGGGGACACCGGGGAGCTGTTTTTT. It yields the protein CASSLRNGGDTGELFF.

This chain connects TRBV7-8 to TRBJ2-7, with D perhaps TRBD2 (6 bases). The CDR3 length is 16 residues. Germline CDR1 is SGHVS and CDR2 is FQNEAQ. The V end lost 3 bases, the J end lost 3 bases, and 18 bases lay between the germline ends. The CDR3 DNA is TGTGCCAGCAGCTTGGGTCGGGACTCGCACTTCTACGAGCAGTACTTC. Protein product: CASSLGRDSHFYEQYF.

The chain recombines TRBV19 with TRBJ1-2; 9 positions match TRBD1. Germline assignment: CDR1 LNHDA and CDR2 SQIVND (reference sequence). J lost 3 bases, V lost 5 bases, and 7 bases had no gene match. There are 15 residues in the CDR3. CDR3 loop: CASSAGQGMDYGYTF. CDR3 nucleotide sequence: TGTGCCAGTAGTGCGGGACAGGGAATGGACTATGGCTACACCTTC. Looking up the rest from reference TRBV19 and TRBJ1-2 gives the full variable domain: DGGITQSPKYLFRKEGQNVTLSCEQNLNHDAMYWYRQDPGQGLRLIYYSQIVNDFQKGDIAEGYSVSREKKESFPLTVTSAQKNPTAFYLCASSAGQGMDYGYTFGSGTRLTVV.

The chain has TRBV5-5 and TRBJ2-7; D remains unclear. Germline V gene sequence: CDR1 SGHKS, CDR2 YYEKEE (reference sequence). Trimming left V 0 bases short and J 0 bases short, with 13 bases between. The CDR3 has 16 residues. CDR3 sequence (DNA): TGTGCCAGCAGCTTGGCGAGGCAGTGGAGCTCCTACGAGCAGTACTTC. Its protein is CASSLARQWSSYEQYF. The full variable domain, its missing parts supplied by reference TRBV5-5 and TRBJ2-7, is DAGVTQSPTHLIKTRGQQVTLRCSPISGHKSVSWYQQVLGQGPQFIFQYYEKEERGRGNFPDRFSARQFPNYSSELNVNALLLGDSALYLCASSLARQWSSYEQYFGPGTRLTVT.

The chain has TRBV27 and TRBJ2-4, with 11 bases identical to TRBD2. Germline CDR1 and CDR2: MNHEY and SMNVEV (reference sequence). The CDR3 has 17 residues. J gave up 4 bases and V 3 bases, and 8 bases lay outside the gene matches. The CDR3, as DNA: TGTGCCAGCAGTTTGGTTAGCGGGAGGGGCGGGAAAAACATTCAGTACTTC. It encodes CASSLVSGRGGKNIQYF.

This clone occurred once. The chain employs TRBV28 and TRBJ2-7; D is possibly TRBD1 (6 bases). The V end was cut by 3 bases, the J end by 3 bases, with 12 bases between. The CDR3 is 14 residues long. Germline V lookup: CDR1 MDHEN, CDR2 SYDVKM. The CDR3 DNA reads TGTGCCAGCAGTTTCCCAGGGGAGAACTACGAGCAGTACTTC. It codes for CASSFPGENYEQYF.

This sequence joins TRBV5-8 and TRBJ1-1; D is uncertain. Trimming pared 1 base from V and 5 bases from J, leaving 12 bases between. The V gene's germline CDR1 is SGHTS and CDR2 YDEGEE. This CDR3 comprises 14 residues. In nucleotides, the CDR3 is TGTGCCAGCAGCTTGTCTTGGGGTGTTACTGAAGCTTTCTTT. It codes for CASSLSWGVTEAFF.

The CDR3 nucleotides read TGTGCCAGCAGTTTATGGGGGGCCACAGATACGCAGTATTTT. Its protein is CASSLWGATDTQYF. The V gene is TRBV28, the J gene TRBJ2-3; tentatively, D is TRBD1 (6 bases). Germline CDR1 and CDR2: MDHEN and SYDVKM. Trimming pared 0 bases from V and 2 bases from J, leaving 6 bases between. This CDR3 has 14 residues.

V is TRBV6-5 and J is TRBJ2-7, with TRBD1 as a possible D gene (6 bases). Trimming left V 0 bases short and J 4 bases short, with 13 bases between. The germline gives CDR1 MNHEY, CDR2 SVGAGI. CDR3 length equals 15 residues. The CDR3 region has the DNA TGTGCCAGCAGTTACTCTACAGGGATGGGGTACGAGCAGTACTTC. It encodes CASSYSTGMGYEQYF.